This T cell receptor (beta chain) is from a study of CD8+ T cells in alopecia areata. Across the study: Oral tofacitinib, 5 to 10 mg twice daily, was given in an open-label trial. Study observations and caveats: Normal scalp had lower clonality than lesional scalp, with alopecia totalis/universalis lesions showing this most strongly.

Isolated RNA was reverse transcribed into cDNA used as the sequencing template. Profiled with immunoSEQ multiplex PCR; TCRdb holds only in-frame clones, not every one. The table has fewer than 150,000 clones, roughly 58% seen once; the top ten hold 4.5% to 5.5%. This CDR3 is built from 17 residues. Trimming took 3 bases from V and 8 from J, leaving 23 bases between them. The germline CDR1 and CDR2 sequences are SGDLS and YYNGEE. As for this clone: The antigen is undetermined.

Individuals with alopecia areata gave both lesional scalp punch biopsies and peripheral blood for collection. The source of this sequence is a human donor with alopecia areata. The sequencing used CD4+ T cells sorted from blood, collected at week 0. This chain uses TRBV9 with TRBJ2-2; D is perhaps TRBD1 (7 bases). The CDR3: CASSAPPGQSAGGELFF. Written as DNA, the CDR3 is TGTGCCAGCAGCGCCCCACCGGGACAGAGCGCGGGGGGGGAGCTGTTTTTT.